This T cell receptor beta chain comes out of a study of CD8+CD57+ T cells in acquired aplastic anemia. For the study at large: The sorted CD4+ and CD8+ cells yielded an average around 3.2 ug of DNA.

Profiling of TCR beta VDJ combinations and CDR3 sequences used genomic DNA as template. TCRdb itself ran the reads through MiXCR, one entry per CDR3 protein. The table lists about 210,000 distinct CDR3 sequences, 34% of them singletons. Germline values: CDR1 SGHTA, CDR2 FQGNSA. This CDR3 has 13 amino acids. Trimming cost V 1 base and J 6 bases, with 7 bases left between them. This clonotype appeared many times. Sequenced: sorted CD4+, CD8+, or CD8+CD57+ T cells (not recorded which) from PBMCs. The receptor was isolated from a human donor in good health, serving as a control. The V and J genes are TRBV7-2 and TRBJ1-5; possibly TRBD1 for D (5 bases). CDR3 sequence reads: CASSLGGGQPQHF. In nucleotides, the CDR3 is TGTGCCAGCAGCTTAGGGGGGGGTCAGCCCCAGCATTTT.